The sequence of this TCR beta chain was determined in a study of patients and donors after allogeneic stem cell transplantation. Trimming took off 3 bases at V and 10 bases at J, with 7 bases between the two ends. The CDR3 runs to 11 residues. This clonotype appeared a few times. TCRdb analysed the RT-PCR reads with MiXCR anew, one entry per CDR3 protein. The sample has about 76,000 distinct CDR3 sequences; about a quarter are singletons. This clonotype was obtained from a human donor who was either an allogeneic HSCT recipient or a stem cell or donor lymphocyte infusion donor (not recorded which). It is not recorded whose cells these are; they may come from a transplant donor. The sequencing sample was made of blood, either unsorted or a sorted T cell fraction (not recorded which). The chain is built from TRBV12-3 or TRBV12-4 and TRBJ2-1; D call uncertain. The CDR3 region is CASSFRWEQFF. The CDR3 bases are TGTGCCAGCAGTTTTCGCTGGGAGCAGTTCTTC.